The TCR beta chain under discussion was sequenced for a study of CD8+ T cells in alopecia areata. Study outcomes and limitations: Sharing of TCRs across patients appeared less clear than in mice, possibly for HLA-related reasons.

Following RNA extraction, reverse transcription yielded cDNA that acted as the sequencing template. The method was immunoSEQ multiplex PCR; TCRdb's version includes in-frame clones alone and lacks a portion of them. The table shows hundreds of thousands of clones, with 50% to 60% occurring only once. This CDR3 has 14 residues. Between the trimmed V and J ends, which lost 6 bases and 2 bases, there was a span of 17 bases. Per the germline V gene, CDR1 is SQVTM and CDR2 is ANQGSEA. As to this clone: Its specificity is unknown.

The study team obtained lesional scalp punch biopsies and peripheral blood from alopecia areata patients. Material: CD4+ T cells sorted from blood, obtained at week 0. This TCR derives from a human donor with alopecia areata. The genes are TRBV29-1 and TRBJ2-7; tentatively, D is TRBD1 or TRBD2 (6 bases each). DNA of the CDR3: TGCAGCGTCGTCCCGGGGGCCGCTACCTACGAGCAGTACTTC. Its translation is CSVVPGAATYEQYF.